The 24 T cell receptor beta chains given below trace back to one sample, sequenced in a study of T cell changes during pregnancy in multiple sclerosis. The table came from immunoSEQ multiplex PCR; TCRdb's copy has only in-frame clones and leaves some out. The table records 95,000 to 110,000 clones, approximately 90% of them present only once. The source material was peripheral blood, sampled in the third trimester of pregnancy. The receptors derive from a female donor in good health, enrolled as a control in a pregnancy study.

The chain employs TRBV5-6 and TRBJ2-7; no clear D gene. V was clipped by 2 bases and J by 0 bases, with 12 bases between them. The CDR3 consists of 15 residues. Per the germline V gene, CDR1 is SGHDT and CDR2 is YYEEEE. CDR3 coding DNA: TGTGCCAGCAGCTTCGGCAGGTTGAGCTCCTACGAGCAGTACTTC. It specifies CASSFGRLSSYEQYF.

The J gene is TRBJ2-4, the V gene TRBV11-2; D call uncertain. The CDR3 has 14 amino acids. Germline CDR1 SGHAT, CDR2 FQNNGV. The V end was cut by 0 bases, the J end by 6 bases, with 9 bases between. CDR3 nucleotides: TGTGCCAGCAGCTTAGATCAGGCCGTAAACATTCAGTACTTC. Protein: CASSLDQAVNIQYF.

The CDR3 coding sequence is TGTGCCAGCAGCATGGGACAGTTCTACGAGCAGTACTTC. It translates to CASSMGQFYEQYF. The gene calls are TRBV11-3 and TRBJ2-7, with 7 bases matching TRBD1. With V trimmed by 5 bases and J by 3 bases, 4 bases remained unmatched. The CDR3 sequence is 13 residues long. CDR1 and CDR2 (germline): SGHNT, YENEEA.

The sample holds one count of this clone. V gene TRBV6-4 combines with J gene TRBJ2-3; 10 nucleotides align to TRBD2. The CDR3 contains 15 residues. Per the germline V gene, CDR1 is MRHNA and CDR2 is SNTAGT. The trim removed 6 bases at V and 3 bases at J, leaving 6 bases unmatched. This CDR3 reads CASRDSGGSTDTQYF. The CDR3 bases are TGTGCCAGCAGGGATAGCGGGGGGTCAACAGATACGCAGTATTTT.

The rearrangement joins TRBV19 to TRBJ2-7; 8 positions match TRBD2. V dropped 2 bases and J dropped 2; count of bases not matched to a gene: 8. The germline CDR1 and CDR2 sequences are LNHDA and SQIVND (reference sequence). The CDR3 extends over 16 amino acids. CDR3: CASSITSGGSPYEQYF. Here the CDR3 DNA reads TGTGCCAGTAGTATAACAAGCGGGGGTTCGCCCTACGAGCAGTACTTC.

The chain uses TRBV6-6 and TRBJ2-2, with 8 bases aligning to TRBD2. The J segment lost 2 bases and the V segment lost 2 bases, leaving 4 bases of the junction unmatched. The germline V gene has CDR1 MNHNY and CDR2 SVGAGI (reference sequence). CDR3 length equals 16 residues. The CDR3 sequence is CASSYTGGSNTGELFF. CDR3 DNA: TGTGCCAGCAGTTACACGGGGGGGTCCAACACCGGGGAGCTGTTTTTT.

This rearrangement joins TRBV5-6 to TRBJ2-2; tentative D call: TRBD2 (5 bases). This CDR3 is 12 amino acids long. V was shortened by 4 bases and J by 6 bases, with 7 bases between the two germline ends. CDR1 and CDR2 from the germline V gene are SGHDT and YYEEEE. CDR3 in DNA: TGTGCCAGCAGCCCGGGGTCCGGGGAGCTGTTTTTT. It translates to CASSPGSGELFF.

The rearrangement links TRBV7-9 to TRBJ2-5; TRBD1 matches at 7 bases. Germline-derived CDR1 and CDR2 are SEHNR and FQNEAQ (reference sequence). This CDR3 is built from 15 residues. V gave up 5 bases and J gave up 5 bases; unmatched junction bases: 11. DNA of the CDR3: TGTGCCAGCAGCCCAAGGGGGCCCGTACATGAGACCCAGTACTTC. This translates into CASSPRGPVHETQYF.

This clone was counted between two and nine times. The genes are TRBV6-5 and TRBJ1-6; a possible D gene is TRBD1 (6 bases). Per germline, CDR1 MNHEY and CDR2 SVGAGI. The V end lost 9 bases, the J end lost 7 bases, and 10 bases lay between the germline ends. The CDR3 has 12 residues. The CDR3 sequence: CASGQPNSPLHF. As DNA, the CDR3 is TGTGCCAGTGGACAGCCGAATTCACCCCTCCACTTT.

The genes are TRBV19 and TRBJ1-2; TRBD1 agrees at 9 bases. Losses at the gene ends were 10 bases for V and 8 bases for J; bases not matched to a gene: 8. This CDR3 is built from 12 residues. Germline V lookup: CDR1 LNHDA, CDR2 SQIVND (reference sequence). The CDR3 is CATQQGAQGYTF. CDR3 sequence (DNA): TGTGCCACCCAACAGGGGGCGCAGGGCTACACCTTC. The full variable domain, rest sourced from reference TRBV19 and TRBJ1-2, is DGGITQSPKYLFRKEGQNVTLSCEQNLNHDAMYWYRQDPGQGLRLIYYSQIVNDFQKGDIAEGYSVSREKKESFPLTVTSAQKNPTAFYLCATQQGAQGYTFGSGTRLTVV.

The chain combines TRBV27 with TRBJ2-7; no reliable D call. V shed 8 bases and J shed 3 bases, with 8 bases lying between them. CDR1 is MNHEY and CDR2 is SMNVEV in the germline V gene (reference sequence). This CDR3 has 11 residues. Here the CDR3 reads CASSDNYEQYF. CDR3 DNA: TGTGCCAGCTCCGACAACTACGAGCAGTACTTC.

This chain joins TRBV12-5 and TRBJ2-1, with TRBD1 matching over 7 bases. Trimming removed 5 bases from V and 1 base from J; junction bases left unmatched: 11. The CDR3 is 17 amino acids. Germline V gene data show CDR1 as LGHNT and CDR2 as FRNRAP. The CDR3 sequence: CASGPTSIRGSYNEQFF. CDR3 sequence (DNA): TGTGCTAGTGGTCCTACATCAATCAGGGGGTCCTACAATGAGCAGTTCTTC. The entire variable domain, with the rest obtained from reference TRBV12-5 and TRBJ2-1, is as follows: DARVTQTPRHKVTEMGQEVTMRCQPILGHNTVFWYRQTMMQGLELLAYFRNRAPLDDSGMPKDRFSAEMPDATLATLKIQPSEPRDSAVYFCASGPTSIRGSYNEQFFGPGTRLTVL.

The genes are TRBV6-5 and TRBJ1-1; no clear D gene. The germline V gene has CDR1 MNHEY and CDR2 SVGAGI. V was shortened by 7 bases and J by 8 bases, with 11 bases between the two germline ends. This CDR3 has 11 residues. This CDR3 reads CASTEAGEAFF. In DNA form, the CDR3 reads TGTGCCAGCACCGAGGCTGGGGAAGCTTTCTTT.

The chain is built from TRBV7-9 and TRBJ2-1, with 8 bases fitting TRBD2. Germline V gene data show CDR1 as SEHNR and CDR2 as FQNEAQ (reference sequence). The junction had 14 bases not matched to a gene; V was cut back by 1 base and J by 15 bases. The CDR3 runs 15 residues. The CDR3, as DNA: TGTGCCAGCAGCTTAGAATCGGGACTAGTCGCTAAGGGGTTCTTC. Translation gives CASSLESGLVAKGFF.

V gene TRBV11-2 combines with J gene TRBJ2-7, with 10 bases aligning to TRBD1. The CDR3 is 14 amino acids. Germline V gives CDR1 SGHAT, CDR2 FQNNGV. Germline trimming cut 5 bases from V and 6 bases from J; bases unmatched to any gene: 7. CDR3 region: CASSPGTGVGEQYF. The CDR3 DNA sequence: TGTGCCAGCAGCCCCGGGACAGGGGTGGGCGAGCAGTACTTC.

CDR3 protein: CASSQEASGGTYNEQFF. The CDR3 DNA is TGCGCCAGCAGCCAAGAAGCTAGCGGGGGCACCTACAATGAGCAGTTCTTC. The V and J genes are TRBV4-3 and TRBJ2-1; 10 bases fit TRBD2. This CDR3 spans 17 amino acids. V dropped 0 bases and J dropped 2; count of bases not matched to a gene: 4. Germline assignment: CDR1 LGHNA and CDR2 YSLEER.

For the CDR3, the DNA is TGCGCCAGCAGCCCCCGACAGGGTAAAGTGTCACCCCTCCACTTT. Translating gives CASSPRQGKVSPLHF. V and J are TRBV5-1 and TRBJ1-6; 7 bases line up with TRBD1. The germline V gene encodes CDR1 SGHRS and CDR2 YFSETQ. After removal of 4 bases from V and 10 bases from J, the junction contained 11 bases not matched to a gene. This CDR3 region has 15 residues.

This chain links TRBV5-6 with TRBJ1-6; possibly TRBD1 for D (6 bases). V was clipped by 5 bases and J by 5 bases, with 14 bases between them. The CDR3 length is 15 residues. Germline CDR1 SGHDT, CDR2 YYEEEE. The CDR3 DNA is TGTGCCAGCAGACCCCAGGGGAGGGATAATTCACCCCTCCACTTT. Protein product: CASRPQGRDNSPLHF. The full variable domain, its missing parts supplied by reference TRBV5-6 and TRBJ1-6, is DAGVTQSPTHLIKTRGQQVTLRCSPKSGHDTVSWYQQALGQGPQFIFQYYEEEERQRGNFPDRFSGHQFPNYSSELNVNALLLGDSALYLCASRPQGRDNSPLHFGNGTRLTVT.

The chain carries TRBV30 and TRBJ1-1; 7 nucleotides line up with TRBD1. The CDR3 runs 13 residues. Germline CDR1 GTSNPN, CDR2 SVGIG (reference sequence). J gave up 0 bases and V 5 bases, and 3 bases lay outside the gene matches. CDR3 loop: CAWRDSLNTEAFF. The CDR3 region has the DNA TGTGCCTGGCGGGACAGTCTGAACACTGAAGCTTTCTTT.

The CDR3 reads CASSPAEPYTEAFF. CDR3 coding DNA: TGTGCCAGCAGCCCCGCGGAGCCTTACACTGAAGCTTTCTTT. The V and J genes are TRBV7-2 and TRBJ1-1; D is unresolved. The CDR3 totals 14 residues. CDR1 is SGHTA and CDR2 is FQGNSA in the germline V gene. The V end lost 5 bases, the J end lost 3 bases, and 13 bases lay between the germline ends.

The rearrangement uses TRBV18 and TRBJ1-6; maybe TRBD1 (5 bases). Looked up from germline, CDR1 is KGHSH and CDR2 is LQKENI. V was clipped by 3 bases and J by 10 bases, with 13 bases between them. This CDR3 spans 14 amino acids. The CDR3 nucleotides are TGTGCCAGCTCACCCGGGGGGAGGGAATCACCCCTCCACTTT. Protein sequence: CASSPGGRESPLHF.

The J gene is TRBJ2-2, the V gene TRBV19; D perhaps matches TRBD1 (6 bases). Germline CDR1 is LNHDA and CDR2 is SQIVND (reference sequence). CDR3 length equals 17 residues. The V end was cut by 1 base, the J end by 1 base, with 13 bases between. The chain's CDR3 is CASSIGSQGQNTGELFF. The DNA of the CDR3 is TGTGCCAGTAGTATAGGGTCGCAGGGACAGAACACCGGGGAGCTGTTTTTT. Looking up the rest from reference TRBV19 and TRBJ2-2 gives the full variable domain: DGGITQSPKYLFRKEGQNVTLSCEQNLNHDAMYWYRQDPGQGLRLIYYSQIVNDFQKGDIAEGYSVSREKKESFPLTVTSAQKNPTAFYLCASSIGSQGQNTGELFFGEGSRLTVL.

CDR3: CASSAARQGYTEAFF. For the CDR3, the DNA is TGTGCCAGCAGCGCTGCCCGACAGGGATATACTGAAGCTTTCTTT. V usage is TRBV7-9 and J usage is TRBJ1-1, with TRBD1 matching over 7 bases. J lost 5 bases, V lost 5 bases, and 11 bases had no gene match. From germline, CDR1 is SEHNR and CDR2 FQNEAQ (reference sequence). This CDR3 is built from 15 residues.

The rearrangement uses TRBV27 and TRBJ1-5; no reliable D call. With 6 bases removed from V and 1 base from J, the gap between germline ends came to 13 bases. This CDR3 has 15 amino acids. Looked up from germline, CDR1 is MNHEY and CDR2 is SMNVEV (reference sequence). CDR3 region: CASREGGLSNQPQHF. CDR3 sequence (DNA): TGTGCCAGCAGGGAGGGAGGGTTGAGCAATCAGCCCCAGCATTTT.